What follows are 21 T cell receptor beta chains derived from one specimen sequenced in a study of technical replicates of blood from four donors (dated by TCRdb to about 2017). Library preparation was by the immunoSEQ multiplex PCR assay. Not all clones reach the TCRdb copy of this immuneACCESS table, which keeps in-frame sequences only. Checked studies attribute under half of the gap to unresolved V genes and leave the rest unexplained. The sample contains roughly 93,000 clones, roughly 96% of them found a single time. The ten largest clonotypes hold approximately 0.25% of the sample. Sample: T cells isolated from PBMCs. The receptors were gathered from a human donor in good health.

The CDR3 DNA follows: TGTGCCAGCGGGAAGACTAGCAGCGACTACGAGCAGTACTTC. It is translated as CASGKTSSDYEQYF. The genes are TRBV28 and TRBJ2-7, with 7 bases identical to TRBD2. Losses at the gene ends were 8 bases for V and 3 bases for J; bases not matched to a gene: 10. This CDR3 has 14 amino acids. Germline loops: CDR1 MDHEN, CDR2 SYDVKM.

V is TRBV9 and J is TRBJ2-7; TRBD2 aligns across 12 bases. The CDR3 has 18 residues. Germline CDR1 and CDR2: SGDLS and YYNGEE. J lost 0 bases, V lost 3 bases, and 10 bases had no gene match. DNA for the CDR3: TGTGCCAGCAGCGACAAAGACCTAGCGGGGGGGTTCTCCTACGAGCAGTACTTC. Amino acids: CASSDKDLAGGFSYEQYF.

J is TRBJ1-3 and V is TRBV14; 7 nucleotides align to TRBD1. The CDR3 runs to 12 residues. The germline V gene has CDR1 SGHDN and CDR2 FVKESK. With V trimmed by 6 bases and J by 6 bases, 2 bases remained unmatched. The chain's CDR3 is CASRQGLNTIYF. The CDR3 nucleotides read TGTGCCAGCAGACAGGGGCTAAACACCATATATTTT.

The V and J genes are TRBV5-1 and TRBJ1-1, with 7 bases matching TRBD1. CDR1 and CDR2 from the germline V gene are SGHRS and YFSETQ. The V and J ends lost 4 bases and 1 base, in that order; junction bases with no gene match: 4. The CDR3 covers 14 residues. The CDR3 coding sequence is TGCGCCAGCAGCCTAGGGACAGAGAACACTGAAGCTTTCTTT. Protein product: CASSLGTENTEAFF. The full variable domain, rest sourced from reference TRBV5-1 and TRBJ1-1, is KAGVTQTPRYLIKTRGQQVTLSCSPISGHRSVSWYQQTPGQGLQFLFEYFSETQRNKGNFPGRFSGRQFSNSRSEMNVSTLELGDSALYLCASSLGTENTEAFFGQGTRLTVV.

DNA for the CDR3: TGTGCCTGGAGTGCCTCCGTACAGGGGAGCAATCAGCCCCAGCATTTT. Translating gives CAWSASVQGSNQPQHF. The genes are TRBV30 and TRBJ1-5; 7 positions match TRBD1. The CDR3 totals 16 residues. The V gene end was trimmed by 1 base and the J gene end by 1 base; junction bases not matched to a gene: 7. In germline, CDR1 is GTSNPN, CDR2 SVGIG (reference sequence).

The chain links TRBV6-4 to TRBJ1-2; the D is unclear. The germline gives CDR1 MRHNA, CDR2 SNTAGT. This CDR3 contains 13 residues. Trimming pared 2 bases from V and 6 bases from J, leaving 10 bases between. CDR3: CASSDDRVDGYTF. The CDR3 coding sequence is TGTGCCAGCAGTGACGACCGGGTCGATGGCTACACCTTC.

CDR3 loop: CASSQDRGVYEQYF. The CDR3 DNA follows: TGTGCCAGCAGCCAGGACAGGGGAGTGTACGAGCAGTACTTC. The chain carries TRBV5-4 and TRBJ2-7; 9 bases align to TRBD1. Germline V gene lookup returns CDR1 SGHNT and CDR2 YYREEE (reference sequence). V trimming: 4 bases; J trimming: 4 bases; junction bases outside the gene matches: 6. The CDR3 has 14 amino acids.

The chain combines TRBV27 with TRBJ2-7, with 7 bases aligning to TRBD2. The V segment lost 4 bases and the J segment 3 bases; nucleotides outside the gene matches: 6. This CDR3 is built from 14 residues. Germline assignment: CDR1 MNHEY and CDR2 SMNVEV (reference sequence). CDR3 in DNA: TGTGCCAGCAGTTGGGCGGGGGAGGGCTACGAGCAGTACTTC. This codes for CASSWAGEGYEQYF.

V is TRBV27 and J is TRBJ1-4; D is possibly TRBD1 (5 bases). The CDR3 has 14 amino acids. Germline V gene lookup returns CDR1 MNHEY and CDR2 SMNVEV (reference sequence). V was shortened by 5 bases and J by 0 bases, with 7 bases between the two germline ends. The CDR3 is CASSTTATNEKLFF. DNA for the CDR3: TGTGCCAGCAGTACGACAGCAACTAATGAAAAACTGTTTTTT. The full variable domain, rest sourced from reference TRBV27 and TRBJ1-4, is EAQVTQNPRYLITVTGKKLTVTCSQNMNHEYMSWYRQDPGLGLRQIYYSMNVEVTDKGDVPEGYKVSRKEKRNFPLILESPSPNQTSLYFCASSTTATNEKLFFGSGTQLSVL.

This clone was picked up one time. The chain has TRBV5-1 and TRBJ1-1, with D perhaps TRBD1 (5 bases). V lost 0 bases and J lost 4, with 13 bases in between. Germline values: CDR1 SGHRS, CDR2 YFSETQ. There are 15 residues in the CDR3. Here the CDR3 DNA reads TGCGCCAGCAGCTTGGTAGGGGCTCCGGGCACTGAAGCTTTCTTT. Its protein is CASSLVGAPGTEAFF.

The rearrangement joins TRBV11-2 to TRBJ1-2; weak D call: TRBD1 (6 bases). CDR3 length equals 12 residues. Germline CDR1 SGHAT, CDR2 FQNNGV. V was trimmed by 6 bases and J by 6 bases, leaving 11 bases between them. The CDR3 spells CASSSNRDGYTF. CDR3 bases: TGTGCCAGCAGTTCTAACAGGGATGGCTACACCTTC.

A single count supports this clone. CDR3 loop: CASSALDEQYF. DNA for the CDR3: TGTGCCAGCAGTGCCCTCGACGAGCAGTACTTC. The chain employs TRBV25-1 and TRBJ2-7; no firm D call. The CDR3 is made up of 11 amino acids. Germline V gene lookup returns CDR1 MGHDK and CDR2 SYGVNS. With 4 bases removed from V and 5 bases from J, the gap between germline ends came to 6 bases.

The rearrangement joins TRBV5-3 to TRBJ2-5; 14 nucleotides agree with TRBD2. TRBV5-3 is known as an ORF, though its function is uncertain. Trimming cost V 4 bases and J 3 bases; bases outside gene matches: 8. The CDR3 contains 17 residues. The CDR3 bases are TGTGCCAGAAGCCGCAGGGGACTAGCGGGGGTAAAAGAGACCCAGTACTTC. Protein: CARSRRGLAGVKETQYF.

V usage is TRBV4-1 and J usage is TRBJ1-5; D call uncertain. CDR1 MGHRA and CDR2 YSYEKL come from the germline V gene. This CDR3 spans 14 amino acids. Trimming took off 1 base at V and 7 bases at J, with 11 bases between the two ends. The CDR3 sequence: CASSQVTPAQPQHF. CDR3 coding DNA: TGCGCCAGCAGCCAAGTAACCCCAGCGCAGCCCCAGCATTTT.

The chain uses TRBV6-1 and TRBJ1-1; a possible D gene is TRBD1 (5 bases). CDR1 is MNHNS, CDR2 SASEGT, per germline. The V gene lost 5 bases and the J gene lost 1 base, with 8 bases spanning the gap. The CDR3 consists of 13 residues. The CDR3 spells CASSSTENTEAFF. CDR3 nucleotides: TGTGCCAGCAGTTCGACAGAGAACACTGAAGCTTTCTTT.

The V call is TRBV21-1, the J call TRBJ1-6; the table's D call, TRBD1, was not checked against the DNA. TRBV21-1 is termed a pseudogene. The CDR3 has 20 residues. The CDR3: CASSKEGHLHMGPYNSPLHF. CDR3 DNA: TGTGCCAGCAGCAAAGAGGGACACCTTCACATGGGGCCCTATAATTCACCCCTCCACTTT.

CDR3 protein: CASDNRDRGYPEAFF. As DNA, the CDR3 is TGTGCCAGCGATAATCGGGACAGGGGATACCCTGAAGCTTTCTTT. The chain recombines TRBV6-5 with TRBJ1-1; 10 nucleotides align to TRBD1. Germline V gene data show CDR1 as MNHEY and CDR2 as SVGAGI. This CDR3 region has 15 residues. Losses at the gene ends were 8 bases for V and 6 bases for J; bases not matched to a gene: 12.

The V gene is TRBV6-6, the J gene TRBJ1-3, with D unclear. With 4 bases removed from V and 0 bases from J, the gap between germline ends came to 7 bases. Germline CDR1 reads MNHNY; CDR2 reads SVGAGI (reference sequence). The CDR3 runs 14 residues. The CDR3 coding sequence is TGTGCCAGCAGTTCACTAAGCTCTGGAAACACCATATATTTT. Residues: CASSSLSSGNTIYF.

The V gene is TRBV6-5, the J gene TRBJ2-2; D might be TRBD2 (5 bases). This CDR3 has 15 amino acids. V was pared by 2 bases and J by 1 base, with 8 bases between. CDR1 and CDR2 from the germline V gene are MNHEY and SVGAGI. The chain's CDR3 is CASSYLGGNTGELFF. CDR3 bases: TGTGCCAGCAGTTACCTTGGAGGGAACACCGGGGAGCTGTTTTTT.

This rearrangement joins TRBV19 to TRBJ2-7; a weak D match, TRBD1 (6 bases). The CDR3 runs 15 residues. Deletions cut 5 bases from V and 2 bases from J, with 16 bases between. The germline V gene has CDR1 LNHDA and CDR2 SQIVND (reference sequence). This CDR3 reads CASSLRDTNAYEQYF. The CDR3 DNA follows: TGTGCCAGTAGTTTACGGGACACGAACGCCTACGAGCAGTACTTC.

V and J are TRBV7-9 and TRBJ2-1, with a possible D match to TRBD2 (5 bases). Germline CDR1 and CDR2: SEHNR and FQNEAQ (reference sequence). The CDR3 is 15 residues long. The V end lost 0 bases, the J end lost 9 bases, and 15 bases lay between the germline ends. CDR3 nucleotide sequence: TGTGCCAGCAGCTTAGCTTGGGAGTTCATCCCTGAGCAGTTCTTC. It specifies CASSLAWEFIPEQFF.